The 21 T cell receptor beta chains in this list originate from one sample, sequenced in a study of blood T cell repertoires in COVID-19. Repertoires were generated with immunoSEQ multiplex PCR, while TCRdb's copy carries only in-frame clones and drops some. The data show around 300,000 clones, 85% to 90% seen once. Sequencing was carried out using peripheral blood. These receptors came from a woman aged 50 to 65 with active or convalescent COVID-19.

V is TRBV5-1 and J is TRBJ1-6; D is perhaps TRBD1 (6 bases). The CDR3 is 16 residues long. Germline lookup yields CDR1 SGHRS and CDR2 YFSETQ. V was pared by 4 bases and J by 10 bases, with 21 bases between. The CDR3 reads CASSPNSQGWRSPLHF. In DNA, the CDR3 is TGCGCCAGCAGCCCGAACTCACAGGGCTGGCGGTCACCCCTCCACTTT.

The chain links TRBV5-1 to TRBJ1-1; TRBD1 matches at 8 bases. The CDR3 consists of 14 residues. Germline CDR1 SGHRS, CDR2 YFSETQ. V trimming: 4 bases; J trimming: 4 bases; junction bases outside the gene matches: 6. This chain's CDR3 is CASSAGQGSTEAFF. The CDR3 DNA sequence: TGCGCCAGCAGCGCTGGACAGGGTAGCACTGAAGCTTTCTTT.

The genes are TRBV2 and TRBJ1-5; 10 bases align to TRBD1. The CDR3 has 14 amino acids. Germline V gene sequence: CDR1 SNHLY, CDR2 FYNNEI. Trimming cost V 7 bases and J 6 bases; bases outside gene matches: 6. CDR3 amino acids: CASNGDRGSQPQHF. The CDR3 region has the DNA TGTGCCAGCAACGGGGACAGGGGATCTCAGCCCCAGCATTTT.

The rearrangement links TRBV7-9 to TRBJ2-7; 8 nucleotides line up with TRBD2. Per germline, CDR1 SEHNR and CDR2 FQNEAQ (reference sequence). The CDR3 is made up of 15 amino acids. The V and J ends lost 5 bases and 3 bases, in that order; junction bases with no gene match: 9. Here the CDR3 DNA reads TGTGCCAGCAGCCCCCCGGGGGCGGGGGGCTACGAGCAGTACTTC. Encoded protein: CASSPPGAGGYEQYF.

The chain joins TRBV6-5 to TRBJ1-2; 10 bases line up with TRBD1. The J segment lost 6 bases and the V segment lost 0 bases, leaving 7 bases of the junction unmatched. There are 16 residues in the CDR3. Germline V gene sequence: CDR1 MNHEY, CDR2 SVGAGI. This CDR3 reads CASSYSTRGTGDGYTF. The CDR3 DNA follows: TGTGCCAGCAGTTACTCGACAAGGGGGACAGGGGATGGCTACACCTTC.

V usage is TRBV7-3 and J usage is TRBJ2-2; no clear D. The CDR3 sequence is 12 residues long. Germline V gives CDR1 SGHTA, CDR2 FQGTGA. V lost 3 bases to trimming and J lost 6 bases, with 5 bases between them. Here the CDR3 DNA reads TGTGCCAGCAGCTTGCGTGCCGGGGAGCTGTTTTTT. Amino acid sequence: CASSLRAGELFF.

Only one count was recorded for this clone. The CDR3 coding sequence is TGTGCCAGTAGTCCCGTTATGAACACTGAAGCTTTCTTT. It specifies CASSPVMNTEAFF. The rearrangement joins TRBV19 to TRBJ1-1, with D hard to call. There are 13 residues in the CDR3. CDR1 and CDR2 (germline): LNHDA, SQIVND (reference sequence). V dropped 5 bases and J dropped 0 bases, with 7 bases sitting between them.

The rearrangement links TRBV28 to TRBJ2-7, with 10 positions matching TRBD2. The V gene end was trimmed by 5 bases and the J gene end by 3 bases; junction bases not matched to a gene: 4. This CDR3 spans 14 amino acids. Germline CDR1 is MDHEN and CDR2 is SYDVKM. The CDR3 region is CASSPSGRVYEQYF. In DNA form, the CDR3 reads TGTGCCAGCAGTCCAAGCGGGAGGGTCTACGAGCAGTACTTC.

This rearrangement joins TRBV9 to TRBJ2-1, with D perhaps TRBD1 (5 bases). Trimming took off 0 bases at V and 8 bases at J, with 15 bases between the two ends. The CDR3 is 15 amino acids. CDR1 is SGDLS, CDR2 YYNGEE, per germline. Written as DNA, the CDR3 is TGTGCCAGCAGCGTAGAGGGGCACCCCTTGGATGAGCAGTTCTTC. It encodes CASSVEGHPLDEQFF.

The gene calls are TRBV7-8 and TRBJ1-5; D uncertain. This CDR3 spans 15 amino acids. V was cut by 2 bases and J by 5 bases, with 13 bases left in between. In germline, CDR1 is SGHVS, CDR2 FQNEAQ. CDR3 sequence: CASSLFAEGDQPQHF. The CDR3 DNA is TGTGCCAGCAGCTTATTCGCCGAGGGCGATCAGCCCCAGCATTTT.

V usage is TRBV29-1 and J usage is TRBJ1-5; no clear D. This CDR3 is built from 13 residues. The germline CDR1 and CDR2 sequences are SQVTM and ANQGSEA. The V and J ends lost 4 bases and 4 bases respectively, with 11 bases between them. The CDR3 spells CSVVYNSNQPQHF. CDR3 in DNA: TGCAGCGTTGTGTATAATAGTAATCAGCCCCAGCATTTT.

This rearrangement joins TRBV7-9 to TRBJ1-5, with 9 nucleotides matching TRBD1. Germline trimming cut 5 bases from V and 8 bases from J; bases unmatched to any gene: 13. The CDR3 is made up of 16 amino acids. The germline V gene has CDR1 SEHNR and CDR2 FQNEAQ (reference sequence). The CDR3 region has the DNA TGTGCCAGCAGCACCTCGGGACAGGGAAGGAGGGAGCCCCAGCATTTT. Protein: CASSTSGQGRREPQHF. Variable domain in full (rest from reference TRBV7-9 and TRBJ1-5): DTGVSQNPRHKITKRGQNVTFRCDPISEHNRLYWYRQTLGQGPEFLTYFQNEAQLEKSRLLSDRFSAERPKGSFSTLEIQRTEQGDSAMYLCASSTSGQGRREPQHFGDGTRLSIL.

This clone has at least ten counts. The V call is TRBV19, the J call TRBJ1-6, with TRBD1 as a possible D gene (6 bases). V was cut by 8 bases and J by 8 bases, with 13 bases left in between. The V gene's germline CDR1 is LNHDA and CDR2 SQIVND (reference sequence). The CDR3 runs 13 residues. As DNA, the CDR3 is TGTGCCAGTCAATACAGGGACGATTCACCCCTCCACTTT. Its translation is CASQYRDDSPLHF.

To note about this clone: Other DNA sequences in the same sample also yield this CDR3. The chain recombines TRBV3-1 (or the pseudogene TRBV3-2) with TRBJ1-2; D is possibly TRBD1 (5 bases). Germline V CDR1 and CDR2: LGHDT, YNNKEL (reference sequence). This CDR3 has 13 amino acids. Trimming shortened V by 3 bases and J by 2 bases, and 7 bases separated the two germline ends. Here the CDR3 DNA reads TGTGCCAGCAGCCAGACAGCCAACTATGGCTACACCTTC. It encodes CASSQTANYGYTF.

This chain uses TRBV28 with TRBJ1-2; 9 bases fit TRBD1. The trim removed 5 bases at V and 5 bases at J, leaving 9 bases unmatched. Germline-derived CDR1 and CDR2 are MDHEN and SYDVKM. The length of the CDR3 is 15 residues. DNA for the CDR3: TGTGCCAGCAGTCCACGGGACAGGGTGGGGTATGGCTACACCTTC. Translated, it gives CASSPRDRVGYGYTF.

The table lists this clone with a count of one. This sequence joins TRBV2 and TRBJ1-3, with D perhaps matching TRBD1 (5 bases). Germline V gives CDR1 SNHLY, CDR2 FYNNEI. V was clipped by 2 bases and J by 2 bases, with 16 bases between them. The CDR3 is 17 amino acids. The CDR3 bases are TGTGCCAGCAGTGAACTATTAGGCCTAGGGGCTGGAAACACCATATATTTT. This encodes CASSELLGLGAGNTIYF.

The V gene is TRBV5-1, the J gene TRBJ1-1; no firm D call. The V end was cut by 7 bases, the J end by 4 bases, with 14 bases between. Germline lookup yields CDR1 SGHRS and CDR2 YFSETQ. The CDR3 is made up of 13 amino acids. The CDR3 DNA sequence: TGCGCCAGCCGCCACAACGTTGCCACTGAAGCTTTCTTT. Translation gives CASRHNVATEAFF.

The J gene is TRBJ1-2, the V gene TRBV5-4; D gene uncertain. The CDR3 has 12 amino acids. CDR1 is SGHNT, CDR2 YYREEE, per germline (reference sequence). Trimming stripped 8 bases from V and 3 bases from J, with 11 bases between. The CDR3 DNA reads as TGTGCCAGTAATTATGAGGACTATGGCTACACCTTC. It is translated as CASNYEDYGYTF.

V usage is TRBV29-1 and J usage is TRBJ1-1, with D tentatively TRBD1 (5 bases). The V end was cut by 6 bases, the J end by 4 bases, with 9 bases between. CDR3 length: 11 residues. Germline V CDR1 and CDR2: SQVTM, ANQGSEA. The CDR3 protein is CSVRRATEAFF. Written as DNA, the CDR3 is TGCAGCGTCCGCAGGGCCACTGAAGCTTTCTTT.

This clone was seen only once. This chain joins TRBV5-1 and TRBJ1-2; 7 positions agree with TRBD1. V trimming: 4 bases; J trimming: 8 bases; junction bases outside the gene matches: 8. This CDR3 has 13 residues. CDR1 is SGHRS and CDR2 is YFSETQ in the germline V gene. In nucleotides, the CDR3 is TGCGCCAGCAGCCGGGACAGTTCCAGGGGCTACACCTTC. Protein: CASSRDSSRGYTF.

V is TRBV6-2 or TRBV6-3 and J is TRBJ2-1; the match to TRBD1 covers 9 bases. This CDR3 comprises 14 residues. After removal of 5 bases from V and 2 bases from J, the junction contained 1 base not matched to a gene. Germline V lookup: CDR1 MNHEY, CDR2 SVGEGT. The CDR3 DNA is TGTGCCAGCAGTAGGACAGGGGCCTACAATGAGCAGTTCTTC. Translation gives CASSRTGAYNEQFF.